These 29 T cell receptor beta chains were all obtained from the same sample, sequenced in a study of T cells in Graves' hyperthyroidism and ophthalmopathy. Amplification of TCR beta CDR3 regions was performed using RNA transcripts as template. The HTBI primer set served for first-round RT-PCR of the TCR CDR3. One entry per CDR3 protein results from TCRdb running MiXCR on the multiplex PCR reads. In the table there are 450,000 to 700,000 distinct CDR3 sequences, 40% to 55% of which are singletons. Sequenced: peripheral blood or thyroid tissue (not recorded which). All receptors come from a woman between 18 and 29 years old with Graves' hyperthyroidism.

About this clonotype: The missing conserved phenylalanine or tryptophan at the end of this CDR3 makes a read error likely. This chain connects TRBV5-4 to TRBJ1-6; 7 bases line up with TRBD1. The CDR3 runs to 16 residues. The trim removed 4 bases at V and 4 bases at J, leaving 8 bases unmatched. The germline gives CDR1 SGHNT, CDR2 YYREEE (reference sequence). CDR3: CASSQDRRSYNSPLHS. The DNA of the CDR3 is TGTGCCAGCAGCCAGGACAGGCGCTCTTATAATTCACCCCTCCACTCT.

This clonotype was seen repeatedly, ten times or more. The chain joins TRBV5-1 to TRBJ2-7; no clear D. V gave up 0 bases and J gave up 3 bases, with 7 bases separating them. The CDR3 is 13 residues long. The V gene's germline CDR1 is SGHRS and CDR2 YFSETQ. The CDR3 bases are TGCGCCAGCAGCTTGGAAGGTGACTACGAGCAGTACTTC. Translating gives CASSLEGDYEQYF. Full variable domain (remainder filled in from reference TRBV5-1 and TRBJ2-7): KAGVTQTPRYLIKTRGQQVTLSCSPISGHRSVSWYQQTPGQGLQFLFEYFSETQRNKGNFPGRFSGRQFSNSRSEMNVSTLELGDSALYLCASSLEGDYEQYFGPGTRLTVT.

This clonotype appeared many times. V usage is TRBV6-6 and J usage is TRBJ1-3; D may be TRBD1 (5 bases). Germline V gene sequence: CDR1 MNHNY, CDR2 SVGAGI (reference sequence). This CDR3 has 13 residues. Trimming cost V 11 bases and J 0 bases, with 11 bases left between them. CDR3 sequence (DNA): TGTGCCGGAAGACAGTCCTCTGGAAACACCATATATTTT. It encodes CAGRQSSGNTIYF.

This clonotype was observed once. The chain has TRBV30 and TRBJ2-5; 11 nucleotides line up with TRBD2. The CDR3 length is 18 residues. CDR1 GTSNPN and CDR2 SVGIG come from the germline V gene (reference sequence). Trimming cost V 2 bases and J 7 bases; bases outside gene matches: 18. For the CDR3, the DNA is TGTGCCTGGAGTCCCCGCGCCCTGGGTAGCGGGAGGGTGTGGACCCAGTACTTC. This sequence encodes CAWSPRALGSGRVWTQYF.

This chain uses TRBV29-1 with TRBJ1-4; 11 nucleotides align to TRBD1. Germline V gene lookup returns CDR1 SQVTM and CDR2 ANQGSEA. With 6 bases clipped from V and 7 bases from J, the junction kept 7 bases outside the gene matches. The CDR3 runs 14 residues. CDR3 amino acids: CSVSGTGGAEKLFF. The CDR3 DNA reads TGCAGCGTGTCCGGGACAGGGGGAGCTGAAAAACTGTTTTTT.

Ten or more counts support this clonotype. V gene TRBV3-1 combines with J gene TRBJ2-5, with D hard to call. The CDR3 is 15 residues long. V shed 2 bases and J shed 0 bases, with 10 bases lying between them. Germline CDR1 is LGHDT and CDR2 is YNNKEL (reference sequence). CDR3 DNA: TGTGCCAGCAGCCAACCCCAGCTACACCAAGAGACCCAGTACTTC. It encodes CASSQPQLHQETQYF.

CDR3 coding DNA: TGTGCCAGCAGCTATAGCGGGTGGGGCGAAGCTTTCTTT. Translating gives CASSYSGWGEAFF. V usage is TRBV7-9 and J usage is TRBJ1-1; possible D gene TRBD1, 5 bases. Deletions cut 4 bases from V and 8 bases from J, with 14 bases between. The CDR3 runs to 13 residues. Germline lookup yields CDR1 SEHNR and CDR2 FQNEAQ (reference sequence).

V usage is TRBV7-7 and J usage is TRBJ2-1, with D possibly TRBD2 on 6 matching bases. The CDR3 contains 18 residues. Germline V gene sequence: CDR1 SSHAT, CDR2 FNYEAQ (reference sequence). The V end lost 1 base, the J end lost 3 bases, and 19 bases lay between the germline ends. CDR3 region: CASSLVPGTEGGYNEQFF. CDR3 sequence (DNA): TGTGCCAGCAGCTTAGTACCCGGGACGGAGGGTGGCTACAATGAGCAGTTCTTC.

The chain has TRBV2 and TRBJ1-6; weak D call: TRBD1 (6 bases). V lost 3 bases and J 10 bases, leaving 16 bases between the germline ends. The germline V gene encodes CDR1 SNHLY and CDR2 FYNNEI. This CDR3 spans 15 amino acids. CDR3: CASSEGASGTSPLHF. The CDR3 coding sequence is TGTGCCAGCAGTGAGGGGGCTAGCGGGACCTCACCCCTCCACTTT. Filled out from reference TRBV2 and TRBJ1-6, the complete variable domain reads EPEVTQTPSHQVTQMGQEVILRCVPISNHLYFYWYRQILGQKVEFLVSFYNNEISEKSEIFDDQFSVERPDGSNFTLKIRSTKLEDSAMYFCASSEGASGTSPLHFGNGTRLTVT.

As concerns this clonotype: At one end the junction does not follow the germline gene, possibly because of a read error. DNA for the CDR3: TGTGCCGGCAGTTACTCTTGGCGACAGGGCAATCTCTGGAATAGCAATCAGCCCCAGCATTTT. It yields the protein CAGSYSWRQGNLWNSNQPQHF. The rearrangement uses TRBV6-5 and TRBJ1-5; TRBD1 matches at 7 bases. Per the germline V gene, CDR1 is MNHEY and CDR2 is SVGAGI. The CDR3 loop spans 21 amino acids.

The chain couples TRBV12-3 or TRBV12-4 to TRBJ2-2; D perhaps matches TRBD2 (6 bases). V dropped 6 bases and J dropped 6 bases, with 14 bases sitting between them. The CDR3 has 14 amino acids. In DNA, the CDR3 is TGTGCCAGCAGCCTAAGTGGGGGGTCCGGGGAGCTGTTTTTT. Translated: CASSLSGGSGELFF.

The rearrangement uses TRBV9 and TRBJ1-4; 12 nucleotides match TRBD1. CDR1 is SGDLS and CDR2 is YYNGEE in the germline V gene. This CDR3 has 16 residues. Germline trimming cut 4 bases from V and 5 bases from J; bases unmatched to any gene: 6. The CDR3 coding sequence is TGTGCCAGCAGCTGGGACAGGGGGCAGCACAATGAAAAACTGTTTTTT. Protein sequence: CASSWDRGQHNEKLFF. Drawing the rest from reference TRBV9 and TRBJ1-4, the complete variable domain is DSGVTQTPKHLITATGQRVTLRCSPRSGDLSVYWYQQSLDQGLQFLIQYYNGEERAKGNILERFSAQQFPDLHSELNLSSLELGDSALYFCASSWDRGQHNEKLFFGSGTQLSVL.

At least ten counts were recorded for this clonotype. The CDR3 sequence is CSVDEGTGGGYGYTF. CDR3 nucleotide sequence: TGCAGCGTTGATGAAGGGACAGGGGGCGGGTATGGCTACACCTTC. V and J are TRBV29-1 and TRBJ1-2, with 12 bases identical to TRBD1. CDR1 and CDR2 (germline): SQVTM, ANQGSEA. CDR3 size: 15 residues. The trim removed 3 bases at V and 5 bases at J, leaving 7 bases unmatched.

This rearrangement joins TRBV2 to TRBJ2-3; D not resolved. The CDR3 covers 17 residues. The V end lost 2 bases, the J end lost 2 bases, and 17 bases lay between the germline ends. In germline, CDR1 is SNHLY, CDR2 FYNNEI. CDR3 DNA sequence: TGTGCCAGCAGTGAAAGTGGGATTTGGGGATACACAGATACGCAGTATTTT. This sequence encodes CASSESGIWGYTDTQYF.

In its sample, this clonotype was seen many times. The rearrangement joins TRBV10-3 to TRBJ2-7; 9 nucleotides align to TRBD1. Germline V gives CDR1 ENHRY, CDR2 SYGVKD. The CDR3 loop spans 19 amino acids. J lost 3 bases, V lost 4 bases, and 19 bases had no gene match. The CDR3 loop is CAISAPSGTGPKVGYEQYF. The CDR3 DNA sequence: TGTGCCATCAGTGCCCCCTCCGGGACAGGGCCCAAAGTGGGCTACGAGCAGTACTTC.

Ten or more counts support this clonotype. This sequence joins TRBV24-1 and TRBJ1-4; TRBD1 agrees at 7 bases. V lost 4 bases to trimming and J lost 3 bases; unmatched junction nucleotides: 4. This CDR3 contains 15 residues. Germline V gives CDR1 KGHDR, CDR2 SFDVKD. CDR3 residues: CATSDQGGSNEKLFF. CDR3 DNA sequence: TGTGCCACCAGTGACCAGGGGGGATCTAATGAAAAACTGTTTTTT.

The J gene is TRBJ1-1, the V gene TRBV29-1; D remains unclear. CDR1 is SQVTM, CDR2 ANQGSEA, per germline. The CDR3 runs to 13 residues. Trimming cost V 8 bases and J 0 bases, with 13 bases left between them. CDR3: CSLVTDLNTEAFF. The DNA for the CDR3 is TGCAGCTTGGTAACGGACCTGAACACTGAAGCTTTCTTT.

Note on this clonotype: A read error may account for a junction end that differs from germline. The rearrangement links TRBV2 to TRBJ1-3, with D perhaps matching TRBD1 (6 bases). From germline, CDR1 is SNHLY and CDR2 FYNNEI. The CDR3 loop spans 18 amino acids. CDR3 in amino acids: CASSPKGRGTSYGYTLYF. The CDR3 coding sequence is TGTGCCAGCAGTCCCAAGGGGAGGGGGACTAGCTATGGCTACACCTTATATTTT.

On this clonotype itself: Being one base from a much bigger clone, this may be a read error. The gene calls are TRBV6-1 and TRBJ1-4; maybe TRBD1 (6 bases). Germline values: CDR1 MNHNS, CDR2 SASEGT. The CDR3 sequence is 16 residues long. The CDR3 loop reads CAISEAPRDTSEKLFF. DNA for the CDR3: TGTGCCATCAGTGAAGCCCCGAGGGACACGAGTGAAAAACTGTTTTTT.

This clonotype was recorded many times. V is TRBV9 and J is TRBJ2-6, with 9 bases matching TRBD2. Losses at the gene ends were 3 bases for V and 4 bases for J; bases not matched to a gene: 5. Germline CDR1 SGDLS, CDR2 YYNGEE. CDR3 length equals 16 residues. The CDR3 is CASSANLAGGANVLTF. In nucleotides, the CDR3 is TGTGCCAGCAGCGCTAACCTAGCGGGAGGGGCCAACGTCCTGACTTTC.

This clonotype was detected only once. Germline is not matched at one junction end, which may reflect a read error. V gene TRBV5-4 combines with J gene TRBJ2-7, with 7 bases matching TRBD1. Germline lookup yields CDR1 SGHNT and CDR2 YYREEE (reference sequence). This CDR3 is 15 amino acids long. CDR3 residues: CVSSLAGTETYEQYF. The CDR3 DNA sequence: TGTGTCAGCAGTCTTGCCGGGACAGAGACCTACGAGCAGTACTTC.

Only a few counts were recorded for this clonotype. J is TRBJ2-7 and V is TRBV6-6; D gene ambiguous. The CDR3 contains 17 residues. V gave up 0 bases and J gave up 3 bases, with 18 bases separating them. Germline loops: CDR1 MNHNY, CDR2 SVGAGI (reference sequence). The CDR3 spells CASSYSSLSDNFYEQYF. In DNA form, the CDR3 reads TGTGCCAGCAGTTACTCGAGTCTCTCTGATAACTTCTACGAGCAGTACTTC.

With regard to this clonotype: With a much larger clone just one base away, this may be a read error. V is TRBV20-1 and J is TRBJ2-2, with 11 bases lining up with TRBD2. Germline CDR1 reads DFQATT; CDR2 reads SNEGSKA (reference sequence). The CDR3 is 16 residues long. CDR3 region: CSARVTSGDNTGEPFF. In DNA form, the CDR3 reads TGCAGTGCTAGAGTGACTAGCGGGGACAACACCGGGGAGCCGTTTTTT.

In this sample, this clonotype turned up a few times. Compared with germline, one end of the junction differs, possibly owing to a read error. The gene calls are TRBV11-3 and TRBJ1-1, with a tentative D call TRBD1 (5 bases). Germline-derived CDR1 and CDR2 are SGHNT and YENEEA. The CDR3 spans 16 residues. For the CDR3, the DNA is TGTGCCAGCAGCTTTACTTTCTTCCGGGGGAACACTGGAGCTTTCTTT. Amino acids: CASSFTFFRGNTGAFF.

The J gene is TRBJ2-5, the V gene TRBV7-8, with D tentatively TRBD2 (6 bases). The CDR3 extends over 12 amino acids. Trimming stripped 8 bases from V and 3 bases from J, with 10 bases between. Germline V lookup: CDR1 SGHVS, CDR2 FQNEAQ. The CDR3 sequence: CASRGWEETQYF. Here the CDR3 DNA reads TGTGCCAGCCGGGGGTGGGAAGAGACCCAGTACTTC.

This clonotype came up many times. The V call is TRBV5-8, the J call TRBJ2-5; a weak D match, TRBD1 (6 bases). CDR1 is SGHTS, CDR2 YDEGEE, per germline. Trimming removed 4 bases from V and 5 bases from J, with 12 bases in between. The CDR3 totals 13 residues. The CDR3 DNA reads TGTGCCAGCAGCCTCGCAAGGGGGGAGACCCAGTACTTC. It encodes CASSLARGETQYF.

This chain links TRBV2 with TRBJ2-5, with D perhaps matching TRBD1 (6 bases). In germline, CDR1 is SNHLY, CDR2 FYNNEI. V was clipped by 8 bases and J by 2 bases, with 15 bases between them. The CDR3 runs to 14 residues. CDR3 nucleotide sequence: TGTGCCAGCTTAGGGGGACGGCAGCAAGAGACCCAGTACTTC. This sequence encodes CASLGGRQQETQYF.

This clonotype was counted ten times or more. The CDR3 DNA is TGTGCCAGTGGTTCGGGCTCTGGGGCCAACGTCCTGACTTTC. Translating gives CASGSGSGANVLTF. The genes are TRBV19 and TRBJ2-6; D remains ambiguous. With 8 bases removed from V and 0 bases from J, the gap between germline ends came to 8 bases. Per the germline V gene, CDR1 is LNHDA and CDR2 is SQIVND (reference sequence). The CDR3 length is 14 residues.

The rearrangement uses TRBV6-6 and TRBJ2-5, with 16 bases lining up with TRBD2. Looked up from germline, CDR1 is MNHNY and CDR2 is SVGAGI (reference sequence). CDR3 length: 17 residues. The ends lost 5 bases at V and 2 bases at J; junction bases unmatched: 5. CDR3 coding DNA: TGTGCCAGCAGTACCGCGGGACTAGCGGGAGGGCAAGAGACCCAGTACTTC. It encodes CASSTAGLAGGQETQYF.